This TCR beta chain was found in a study of cytomegalovirus exposure and HLA in healthy donors (dated by TCRdb to about 2017). Study-level background: An earlier analysis of some 550 of the donors reported 250 to 350 Gb of sequence data and 117 million unique TCR beta sequences from 150 million to 200 million T cells. An early release that covered roughly 600 HLA-typed donors contained about 300 gigabases of sequencing data and 80 million or so unique TCR sequences. Of the 300 to 500 genotyped donors, 65% to 90% were placed in the genetic ancestry cluster associated with self-reported Caucasian donors. The study aimed to test whether signatures of past pathogen exposure could be identified by cataloging public T cell receptors. The T cell repertoires of roughly 660 subjects were profiled by immunosequencing and related to cytomegalovirus serostatus. Along with the roughly 610-subject first cohort, a separate validation cohort of 120 different subjects was used. To predict cytomegalovirus infection status, the study combined high-throughput TCR immunosequencing, statistical association of individual TCRs with disease status, and machine learning. A later analysis re-examined previously published TCR beta repertoires from more than 600 donors and added high-resolution HLA genotyping to investigate patterns of TCR occurrence. The later analysis used no new phenotypic data to find candidate immune exposures, relying instead on TCR beta sequences and their occurrence across donors. To decide whether each TCR beta V gene segment behaved as functional or pseudogenic, an earlier analysis of some 540 of the donors relied on high-throughput TCR beta sequencing. Donor age, sex, ethnicity and CMV serostatus were compiled alongside the repertoire data. A later genetic analysis used genome-wide SNP genotypes for about three fifths of the 666 donors, treating that subset as a discovery cohort. Every discovery cohort repertoire had been produced on one sequencing platform. HLA typing included class I and class II loci at four-digit resolution. The number of typed donors differed by locus: about 620-630 for A, B, C, DRB1 and DQB1; 500 to 550 for DQA1; 606 for DPA1; and around 470 for DPB1. Four or five DR-DQ haplotypes were handled as single units for association and clustering because linkage in the cohort was strong. Among about 410 genotyped donors of the cohort, an average of around 220,000 unique TCR beta nucleotide sequences was sequenced per donor, of which 15% to 20% were non-productive. Overall results and qualifications from the work: Because some donors lacked HLA typing at each locus, the association tests relied only on the typed subset. The classifier was reported to diagnose cytomegalovirus status with high specificity and sensitivity in both the original cohort and the validation cohort. A later genetic analysis associated a missense DCLRE1C variant with V-gene and J-gene trimming of TCR beta chains, and an independent cohort replicated the association. A cluster of highly shared sequence variants was judged likely to represent a technical artifact of the sequencing pipeline. Specific HLA alleles were associated with some 15,000 TCR beta sequences at a false discovery rate of 0.05 in a later analysis. A later genetic analysis reported fewer N-insertions in productive TCRs among donors in an Asian-associated ancestry cluster than the roughly 700-donor mean. A total of around 150 TCR beta chains were listed by the study as associated with cytomegalovirus. Some IMGT-functional V segments, including TRBV6-2 and TRBV6-3, could not be distinguished by the 87-base-pair reads and were therefore excluded. Most TCR sequences were observed very rarely across donors, whereas some public TCRs were present in many individuals. A further reported finding was that TCR beta sequences accurately predicted the HLA-A and HLA-B alleles for most subjects in the first cohort. The cohort was sequenced for TCR beta chains only, and without alpha or paired-chain data the features that could be detected were limited. Three of the identified cytomegalovirus-associated TCR beta chains were confirmed in vitro to be specific for cytomegalovirus antigens. The only immune exposure information available for the cohort was CMV serostatus. In an earlier analysis of approximately 590 of the donors, most TCR beta V segments appeared in productive rearrangements about 90% or about 30% of the time, broadly matching IMGT annotations. In a later analysis, HLA-associated TCR beta chains were found to be more clonally expanded and to have lower generation probabilities than equally common non-associated chains. The authors suggested that the approach could potentially be extended to other disease states and immunological phenotypes. Roughly uniform sequencing depth across donors was assumed in presence/absence analyses, although this assumption may not hold. In a later analysis, most CMV-associated TCR beta chains were found to appear HLA-restricted, with HLA associations seemingly driven largely by CMV exposure. Roughly 17 rarely observed V segments, including chromosome 9 orphons, were excluded from the earlier analysis of several hundred of the donors because counts were too low. In a later analysis, the rate of TCR association differed among HLA loci, with DRB1 alleles having the most associated TCRs and HLA-C alleles having the fewest. A later analysis reported that several top co-occurrence clusters appeared linked to parvovirus B19, influenza, CMV and Epstein-Barr virus. When HLA alleles, especially DR and DQ, strongly co-occurred, attributing TCR associations to individual alleles was difficult. Linkage disequilibrium might explain the correlated functional status among segregating V segments, but an unknown experimental factor could not be excluded.

Notes on this clone: There is no known antigen for this receptor. Per-base qualities were not stored, and no clone one base away is much larger.

From its cysteine to its phenylalanine, the CDR3 spans 16 amino acids. The kept DNA is CDR3 alone, 48 bases in frame from the first base. From V the trimming removes 3 bases and from J it removes 1 base, while the gene matches leave 5 bases of the junction unaccounted for. The germline V gene (reference sequence) specifies MNHEY as CDR1 and SMNVEV as CDR2. Library prep was done by the immunoSEQ multiplex PCR assay. For the multiplex PCR, a mixture combining 60 forward primers for TCR Vbeta segments and 13 reverse primers for TCR Jbeta segments was used. The CDR3 region of rearranged TCR beta genes was amplified from genomic DNA by a multiplex PCR assay. The Illumina HiSeq System was used to sequence the amplified TCR beta libraries as 87-base-pair reads. The authors' pipeline ran thus. A later analysis tallied 75 million to 95 million unique TCR beta chains across the 700 or so repertoires, and approximately 9.9 million of those chains were shared by two or more donors. Raw reads were error-corrected and collapsed into unique sequences with a nearest-neighbor algorithm that merged closely related sequences to remove PCR and sequencing errors. CDR3 sequences were aligned to IMGT reference sequences to assign V, D and J gene segments. For a sequence to be retained, at least a six-nucleotide match to both a V gene segment and a J gene segment was required. A rearrangement counted as productive if the CDR3 had no stop codons and remained in frame with V and J, and every other rearrangement counted as non-productive. Following IMGT convention, CDR3 was defined as the stretch from the second conserved V-encoded cysteine to the conserved J-encoded phenylalanine. The earlier analysis of 587 of the donors excluded any sequence lacking an unambiguous match to a single V gene segment. An earlier analysis of roughly 590 of the donors called V segments functional above 56.7% productive rearrangements and segregating when the between-donor standard deviation exceeded 5%. A statistical classification framework was developed to diagnose cytomegalovirus status using the catalog of TCR beta chain sequences. A later analysis assigned V and J genes by comparing TCR nucleotide sequences with IMGT/GENE-DB human TR gene sequences. A later analysis assigned CDR3 sequences and most-parsimonious VDJ recombination scenarios with the TCRdist pipeline. In a later analysis, each TCR beta chain was defined by its CDR3 amino acid sequence together with its V-gene family, and reads without a unique V-gene family were excluded. As a way to deal with suspected cross-contamination and a sequencing artifact, a later analysis dropped hundreds of nucleotide sequences that were highly shared and had low generation probability. In a later analysis, a clonal expansion index was calculated for each public chain from normalized within-repertoire ranks of inferred template counts. A later analysis computed generation probabilities with a VDJ recombination model fitted to out-of-frame rearrangements, and checked the results against IGoR. In a later analysis, TCR-TCR, TCR-HLA and TCR-CMV co-occurrence was scored with hypergeometric tests, and a repertoire-size bias correction was applied to TCR pairs. False discovery rates were estimated in a later analysis by permuting HLA or CMV assignments 20 times. A later analysis grouped co-occurring TCRs with DBSCAN, adding TCRdist sequence similarity when clustering within HLA-allele-positive subsets. Repertoires with fewer than 30,000 or more than 120,000 public chains were left out of co-occurrence clustering, as were about five repertoires with anomalous nucleotide sharing. TCRdb carries this immuneACCESS record with in-frame sequences only. Its versions omit some clonotypes, under half of them owing to an unresolved V gene in the studies checked, with the rest unexplained. V and J calls and clone size are copied from that table; D and trimming were computed from the DNA. This sample is represented by 100,000 to 150,000 clones; 70% to 80% of them were singletons. Of the sample, approximately 3.9% is held by the ten largest clones.

In total, approximately 610 healthy bone marrow donors made up the cohort. Cohort members were all nominally healthy when sampled, although unrecorded immune exposures were likely present. The donor was CMV seropositive and was included in the group of 300 or so seropositive cohort members. Every donor gave a peripheral blood sample, and the peripheral blood mononuclear cells from that sample were used for TCR beta sequencing. Genomic DNA extraction from the blood cell samples was performed with the Qiagen DNeasy Blood Extraction Kit. The sequenced sample consisted of PBMCs. The rearrangement combines TRBV27 with TRBJ2-1; TRBD2 fits 8 bases in the junction. The TCR was taken from a man aged 40-55 years in good health and CMV-seropositive. The CDR3 region reads CASSLGLGGSYNEQFF. The DNA sequence follows: TGTGCCAGCAGTTTGGGACTAGGGGGTTCCTACAATGAGCAGTTCTTC.